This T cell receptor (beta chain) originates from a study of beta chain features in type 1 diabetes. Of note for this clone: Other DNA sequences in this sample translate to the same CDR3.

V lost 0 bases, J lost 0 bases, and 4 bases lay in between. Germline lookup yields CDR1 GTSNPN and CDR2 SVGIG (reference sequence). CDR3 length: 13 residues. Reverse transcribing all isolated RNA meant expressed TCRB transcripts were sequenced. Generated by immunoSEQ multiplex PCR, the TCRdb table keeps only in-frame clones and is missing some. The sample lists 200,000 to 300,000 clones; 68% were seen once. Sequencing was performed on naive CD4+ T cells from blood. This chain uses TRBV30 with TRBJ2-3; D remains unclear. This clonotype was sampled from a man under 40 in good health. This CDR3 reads CAWSVRSTDTQYF. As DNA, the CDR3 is TGTGCCTGGAGTGTACGTAGCACAGATACGCAGTATTTT. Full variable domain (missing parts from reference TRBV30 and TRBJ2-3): SQTIHQWPATLVQPVGSPLSLECTVEGTSNPNLYWYRQAAGRGLQLLFYSVGIGQISSEVPQNLSASRPQDRQFILSSKKLLLSDSGFYLCAWSVRSTDTQYFGPGTRLTVL.